The T cell receptor (beta chain) described here comes from a study of shared clonotypes between healthy human individuals. The study, taken as a whole, reports: A reduction in generation probabilities was seen for non-shared clonotypes relative to those shared by all four donors.

Naive CD8 cells comprised CD45RO-negative, CCR7-positively selected cells, excluding terminally differentiated effector memory CD45RA+ cells. A remark on this clone: Its target is unknown.

V was clipped by 7 bases and J by 0 bases, with 16 bases between them. The length of the CDR3 is 15 residues. Germline CDR1 and CDR2: ENHRY and SYGVKD. The study ran the assay at deep level. The method was immunoSEQ multiplex PCR; TCRdb's version includes in-frame clones alone and lacks a portion of them. Among about 2.2 million clones listed, roughly 91% were seen once. J is TRBJ2-7 and V is TRBV10-3; no clear D gene. The sequenced material came from naive CD8+ T cells from PBMCs. The sequence was obtained from a man aged 18 to 35 in good health. Some clones in this sample may be carry-over from other donors' samples. CDR3 coding DNA: TGTGCCATCACGGTAGCCATACAGAGCTCCTACGAGCAGTACTTC. It translates to CAITVAIQSSYEQYF.